The clone carrying this TCR beta chain was seen more than once but under ten times. Its target is not known. This record comes from a study of CD8 T cells in ankylosing spondylitis. Germline values: CDR1 SGHRS, CDR2 YFSETQ. After removal of 5 bases from V and 10 bases from J, the junction contained 8 bases not matched to a gene. The CDR3 has 15 residues. In making TCR beta libraries, quantitative 5'-RACE with molecular barcodes was used. TCRdb reanalysed the 5' RACE reads using MiXCR and keeps one entry per CDR3 protein. The data hold a few hundred thousand distinct CDR3 sequences, with about 15% observed a single time. Study-wide findings and caveats: The authors found the disease-linked clones to be CD8+ and relatively rare in peripheral blood. Ankylosing spondylitis blood appeared to carry a characteristic TCR beta motif of several highly homologous variants. Within matched ankylosing spondylitis synovial fluid, disease-linked clones were reportedly significantly enriched.

The source is a male donor with ankylosing spondylitis. The sequenced sample was blood, either unsorted or a sorted T cell fraction (not recorded which). The chain joins TRBV5-1 to TRBJ2-1, with 14 bases aligning to TRBD2. CDR3 in DNA: TGCGCCAGCAGGACTAGCGGGAGGGCCGATGAGGAGCAGTTCTTC. The encoded protein is CASRTSGRADEEQFF.